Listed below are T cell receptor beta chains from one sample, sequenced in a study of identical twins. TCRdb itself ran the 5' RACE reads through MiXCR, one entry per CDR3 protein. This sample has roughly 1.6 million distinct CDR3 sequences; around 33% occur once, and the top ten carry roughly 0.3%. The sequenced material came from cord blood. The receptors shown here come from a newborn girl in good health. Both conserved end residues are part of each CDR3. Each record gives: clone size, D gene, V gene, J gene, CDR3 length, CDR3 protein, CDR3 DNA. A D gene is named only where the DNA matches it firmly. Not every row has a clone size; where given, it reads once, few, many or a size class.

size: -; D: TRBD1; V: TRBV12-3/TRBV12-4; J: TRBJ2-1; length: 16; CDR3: CASSQRDRGLYNEQFF; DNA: TGTGCCAGCAGTCAACGGGACAGGGGGCTTTACAATGAGCAGTTCTTC
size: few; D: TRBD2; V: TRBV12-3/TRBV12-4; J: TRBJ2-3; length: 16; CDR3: CASSPGLAGDPDTQYF; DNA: TGTGCCAGCAGCCCGGGACTAGCGGGAGATCCCGATACGCAGTATTTT
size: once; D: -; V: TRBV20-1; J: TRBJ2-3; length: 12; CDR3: CSATEKGDTQYF; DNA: TGCAGTGCTACCGAGAAGGGGGATACGCAGTATTTT
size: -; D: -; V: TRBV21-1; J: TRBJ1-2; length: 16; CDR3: CASSKGRAGVYYGYTF; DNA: TGTGCCAGCAGCAAAGGAAGGGCAGGGGTGTACTATGGCTACACCTTC
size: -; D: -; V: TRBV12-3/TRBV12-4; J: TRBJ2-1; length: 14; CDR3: CASTASGGYNEQFF; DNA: TGTGCCAGCACCGCCTCCGGAGGGTACAATGAGCAGTTCTTC
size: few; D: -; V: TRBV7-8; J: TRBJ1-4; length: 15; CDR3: CASSLAGTHNEKLFF; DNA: TGTGCCAGCAGCTTAGCCGGGACACATAATGAAAAACTGTTTTTT
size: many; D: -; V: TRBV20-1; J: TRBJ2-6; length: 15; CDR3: CSALLRGYGANVLTF; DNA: TGCAGTGCCCTCTTAAGGGGCTACGGGGCCAACGTCCTGACTTTC
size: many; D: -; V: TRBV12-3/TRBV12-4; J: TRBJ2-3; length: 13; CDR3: CASVGFNADTQYF; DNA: TGTGCCAGCGTGGGCTTTAACGCAGATACGCAGTATTTT
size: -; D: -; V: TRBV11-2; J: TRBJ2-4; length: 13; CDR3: CASSPRVGDIQYF; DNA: TGTGCCAGCAGCCCCCGTGTGGGAGACATTCAGTACTTC
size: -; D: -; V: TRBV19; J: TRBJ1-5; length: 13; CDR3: CASSIMGNQPQHF; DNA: TGTGCCAGTAGTATCATGGGCAATCAGCCCCAGCATTTT
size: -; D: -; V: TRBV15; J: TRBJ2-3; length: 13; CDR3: CATSRTLTDTQYF; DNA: TGTGCCACCAGCAGAACCCTCACAGATACGCAGTATTTT
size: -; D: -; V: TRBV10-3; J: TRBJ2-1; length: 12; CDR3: CAISDSGTEQFF; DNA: TGTGCCATCAGTGACTCCGGGACTGAGCAGTTCTTC
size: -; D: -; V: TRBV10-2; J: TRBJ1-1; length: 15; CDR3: CASSERGRVNTEAFF; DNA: TGCGCCAGCAGTGAGAGGGGCAGGGTGAACACTGAAGCTTTCTTT
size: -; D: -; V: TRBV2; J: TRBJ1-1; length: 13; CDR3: CASNRQVDTEAFF; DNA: TGTGCCAGCAATCGACAGGTGGACACTGAAGCTTTCTTT
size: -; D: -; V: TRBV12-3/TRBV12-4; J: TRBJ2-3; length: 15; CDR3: CASSYWLGSADTQYF; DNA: TGTGCCAGCAGTTACTGGCTCGGGAGCGCAGATACGCAGTATTTT
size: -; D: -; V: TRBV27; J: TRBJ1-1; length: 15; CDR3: CASSFEGRSDTEAFF; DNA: TGTGCCAGCAGTTTTGAGGGCAGGTCGGACACTGAAGCTTTCTTT
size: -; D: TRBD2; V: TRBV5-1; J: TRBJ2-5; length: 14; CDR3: CASSDGRAVETQYF; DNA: TGCGCCAGCAGTGACGGGAGGGCCGTGGAGACCCAGTACTTC
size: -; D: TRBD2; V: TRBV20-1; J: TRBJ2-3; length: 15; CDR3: CSALSSRGGTDTQYF; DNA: TGCAGTGCCTTGTCTAGCCGGGGGGGCACAGATACGCAGTATTTT
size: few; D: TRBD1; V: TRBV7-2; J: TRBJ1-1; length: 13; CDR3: CASLTGVRAEAFF; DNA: TGTGCCAGCTTGACAGGGGTGAGGGCTGAAGCTTTCTTT
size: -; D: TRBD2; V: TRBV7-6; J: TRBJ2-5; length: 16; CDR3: CASSLAAAGGGKTQYF; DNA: TGTGCCAGCAGCTTAGCCGCAGCGGGAGGGGGCAAGACCCAGTACTTC
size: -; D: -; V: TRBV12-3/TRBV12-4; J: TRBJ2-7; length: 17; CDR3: CASSLARDSLFLYEQYF; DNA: TGTGCCAGCAGTTTAGCGCGAGATTCCCTCTTTTTATACGAGCAGTACTTC
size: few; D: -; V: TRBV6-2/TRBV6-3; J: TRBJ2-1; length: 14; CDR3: CASSSYREANEQFF; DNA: TGTGCCAGCAGTTCATACAGGGAGGCAAATGAGCAGTTCTTC
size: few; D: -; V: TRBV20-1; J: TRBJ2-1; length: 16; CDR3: CSAGAPRDTSYNEQFF; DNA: TGCAGTGCTGGAGCCCCTAGGGACACCTCCTACAATGAGCAGTTCTTC
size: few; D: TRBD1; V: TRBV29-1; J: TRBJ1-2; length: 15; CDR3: CSVEDRWGTAYGYTF; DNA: TGCAGCGTTGAAGATAGATGGGGGACAGCCTATGGCTACACCTTC